What follows are 21 T cell receptor beta chains derived from one specimen sequenced in a study of Ad26.COV2.S vaccination and SARS-CoV-2 variants. Sequencing used immunoSEQ multiplex PCR; TCRdb keeps in-frame clones, though not all of them. The sample includes more than 120,000 clones, 70% to 90% of them seen just once. The input for sequencing was peripheral blood, taken after recovery from COVID-19. The receptor set was obtained from a human donor who had recovered from COVID-19.

The chain links TRBV4-3 to TRBJ2-3; no reliable D call. The length of the CDR3 is 16 residues. V was clipped by 1 base and J by 2 bases, with 13 bases between them. Germline loops: CDR1 LGHNA, CDR2 YSLEER. Written as DNA, the CDR3 is TGCGCCAGCAGCCAAGCCGACCAACCCTTCACAGATACGCAGTATTTT. Its protein product is CASSQADQPFTDTQYF.

CDR3 in DNA: TGTGCCAGCAGTCCTTACTACGAGCAGTACTTC. It specifies CASSPYYEQYF. This chain links TRBV6-6 with TRBJ2-7; no clear D gene. V lost 5 bases, J lost 3 bases, and 5 bases lay in between. This CDR3 region has 11 residues. CDR1 is MNHNY, CDR2 SVGAGI, per germline (reference sequence).

V and J are TRBV3-1 (or the pseudogene TRBV3-2) and TRBJ1-2, with D uncertain. This CDR3 has 12 residues. In germline, CDR1 is LGHDT, CDR2 YNNKEL (reference sequence). V gave up 0 bases and J gave up 8 bases, with 7 bases separating them. Here the CDR3 reads CASSQEPAGYTF. The CDR3 coding sequence is TGTGCCAGCAGCCAAGAGCCTGCGGGCTACACCTTC.

This chain uses TRBV19 with TRBJ2-7; 8 nucleotides match TRBD2. Looked up from germline, CDR1 is LNHDA and CDR2 is SQIVND (reference sequence). There are 15 residues in the CDR3. Trimming removed 5 bases from V and 1 base from J; junction bases left unmatched: 7. CDR3 sequence: CASSRGGGYSYEQYF. The CDR3 DNA sequence: TGTGCCAGTAGTCGGGGGGGAGGTTATTCCTACGAGCAGTACTTC. The variable domain in full, with the rest retrieved from reference TRBV19 and TRBJ2-7, is DGGITQSPKYLFRKEGQNVTLSCEQNLNHDAMYWYRQDPGQGLRLIYYSQIVNDFQKGDIAEGYSVSREKKESFPLTVTSAQKNPTAFYLCASSRGGGYSYEQYFGPGTRLTVT.

The CDR3 sequence is CASSGDFYEQYF. For the CDR3, the DNA is TGTGCCAGTAGCGGGGACTTCTACGAGCAGTACTTC. This chain connects TRBV2 to TRBJ2-7; TRBD2 matches at 8 bases. V shed 9 bases and J 3 bases; nucleotides not matched to a gene: 4. Germline V gene data show CDR1 as SNHLY and CDR2 as FYNNEI. The CDR3 loop spans 12 amino acids.

The chain couples TRBV7-8 to TRBJ2-2, with D possibly being TRBD1 (6 bases). The CDR3 spans 14 residues. V dropped 5 bases and J dropped 6 bases, with 13 bases sitting between them. In germline, CDR1 is SGHVS, CDR2 FQNEAQ. The CDR3 is CASSPQTGPGELFF. For the CDR3, the DNA is TGTGCCAGCAGCCCACAGACAGGCCCCGGGGAGCTGTTTTTT.

Here the CDR3 DNA reads TGTGCCAGTAGTATCGGACAGGGGTTCTTAGATACGCAGTATTTT. This gives the protein CASSIGQGFLDTQYF. The chain has TRBV19 and TRBJ2-3, with 9 bases lining up with TRBD1. V was pared by 3 bases and J by 5 bases, with 6 bases of the junction left unmatched. The CDR3 spans 15 residues. Looked up from germline, CDR1 is LNHDA and CDR2 is SQIVND (reference sequence).

V and J are TRBV7-2 and TRBJ2-7; D unclear. This CDR3 has 13 amino acids. The germline gives CDR1 SGHTA, CDR2 FQGNSA. Trimming removed 5 bases from V and 2 bases from J, with 10 bases in between. The CDR3 DNA is TGTGCCAGCAGCATAGGACGGACCTACGAGCAGTACTTC. This codes for CASSIGRTYEQYF.

This clone has a single count. The DNA for the CDR3 is TGTGCCAGCAGTACGACAGGGGCTGGAAACACCATATATTTT. This codes for CASSTTGAGNTIYF. V usage is TRBV5-5 and J usage is TRBJ1-3; TRBD1 matches 8 bases. Per germline, CDR1 SGHKS and CDR2 YYEKEE (reference sequence). Trimming cost V 5 bases and J 2 bases; bases outside gene matches: 3. This CDR3 region has 14 residues.

This clone was counted only a few times. The chain links TRBV4-3 to TRBJ2-3, with D possibly matching TRBD2 (5 bases). The CDR3 is 15 residues long. CDR1 LGHNA and CDR2 YSLEER come from the germline V gene. With 3 bases removed from V and 3 bases from J, the gap between germline ends came to 13 bases. The CDR3 DNA reads TGCGCCAGCAGCCAGGAGAGGGTCGGTACAGATACGCAGTATTTT. Protein: CASSQERVGTDTQYF.

A few counts support this clone. The rearrangement joins TRBV28 to TRBJ1-5; tentatively, D is TRBD1 (5 bases). The V and J ends lost 3 bases and 9 bases respectively, with 15 bases between them. The CDR3 length is 14 residues. Germline V gene data show CDR1 as MDHEN and CDR2 as SYDVKM. This CDR3 is CASSLRAGLAPQHF. CDR3 coding DNA: TGTGCCAGCAGTTTGAGGGCAGGGCTGGCGCCCCAGCATTTT.

In this sample, this clone turned up once. The V and J genes are TRBV24-1 and TRBJ1-1; no clear D gene. Trimming left V 10 bases short and J 7 bases short, with 9 bases between. The CDR3 is 10 amino acids. Germline assignment: CDR1 KGHDR and CDR2 SFDVKD. The CDR3 bases are TGTGCCACACGGCCTTTTGAAGCTTTCTTT. It codes for CATRPFEAFF.

The chain is built from TRBV28 and TRBJ1-5; D remains unclear. The CDR3 has 14 amino acids. V was trimmed by 2 bases and J by 7 bases, leaving 12 bases between them. CDR1 and CDR2 from the germline V gene are MDHEN and SYDVKM. CDR3 sequence reads: CASSLVREIQPQHF. CDR3 DNA sequence: TGTGCCAGCAGTTTAGTGAGGGAGATCCAGCCCCAGCATTTT.

This chain links TRBV6-2 or TRBV6-3 with TRBJ2-7; TRBD2 is a possible D gene (5 bases). CDR1 and CDR2 from the germline V gene are MNHEY and SVGEGT. V was cut by 5 bases and J by 5 bases, with 7 bases left in between. The CDR3 totals 11 residues. The CDR3 nucleotides read TGTGCCAGCAGTCTTAGCGACGAGCAGTACTTC. Translation: CASSLSDEQYF.

The rearrangement links TRBV19 to TRBJ1-5, with no clear D. Per the germline V gene, CDR1 is LNHDA and CDR2 is SQIVND (reference sequence). The V and J ends lost 1 base and 8 bases respectively, with 15 bases between them. This CDR3 contains 15 residues. CDR3 DNA: TGTGCCAGTAGTATAGGAGTGAGAGAAAGGGAGCCCCAGCATTTT. Translation gives CASSIGVREREPQHF.

The rearrangement joins TRBV25-1 to TRBJ2-6; TRBD2 might be the D (5 bases). Germline V gene lookup returns CDR1 MGHDK and CDR2 SYGVNS. The CDR3 contains 15 residues. Deletions cut 1 base from V and 2 bases from J, with 6 bases between. DNA for the CDR3: TGTGCCAGCAGTGAATCGGGGACTGGGGCCAACGTCCTGACTTTC. Translated, it gives CASSESGTGANVLTF.

The rearrangement links TRBV30 to TRBJ2-3, with 10 bases lining up with TRBD2. Germline assignment: CDR1 GTSNPN and CDR2 SVGIG (reference sequence). The trim removed 4 bases at V and 5 bases at J, leaving 12 bases unmatched. This CDR3 has 16 residues. The CDR3 bases are TGTGCCTGGAAACCAGCCAGCGGGGGGGCGAGAGATACGCAGTATTTT. Translating it yields CAWKPASGGARDTQYF.

The V gene is TRBV5-1, the J gene TRBJ2-2, with D possibly TRBD1 on 6 matching bases. The germline V gene encodes CDR1 SGHRS and CDR2 YFSETQ. The CDR3 consists of 16 residues. V was pared by 0 bases and J by 2 bases, with 11 bases between. Here the CDR3 DNA reads TGCGCCAGCAGCTTGGAGTCAGGGGTAAACACCGGGGAGCTGTTTTTT. Translating gives CASSLESGVNTGELFF.

The chain carries TRBV18 and TRBJ1-6; D is uncertain. The CDR3 contains 15 residues. V lost 3 bases and J lost 7, with 13 bases in between. Germline CDR1 KGHSH, CDR2 LQKENI. The DNA of the CDR3 is TGTGCCAGCTCACCGATTCGGACCGAGAATTCACCCCTCCACTTT. Translated, it gives CASSPIRTENSPLHF.

The chain has TRBV30 and TRBJ2-1, with 15 bases lining up with TRBD2. With V trimmed by 2 bases and J by 7 bases, 9 bases remained unmatched. The CDR3 extends over 17 amino acids. Looked up from germline, CDR1 is GTSNPN and CDR2 is SVGIG (reference sequence). CDR3 in amino acids: CAWSTGTSGGFRNEQFF. The CDR3 DNA reads TGTGCCTGGAGTACTGGGACTAGCGGGGGGTTTAGGAATGAGCAGTTCTTC.

The J gene is TRBJ1-5, the V gene TRBV5-1; TRBD1 matches at 7 bases. The CDR3 is 14 amino acids. Germline values: CDR1 SGHRS, CDR2 YFSETQ. V trimming: 4 bases; J trimming: 5 bases; junction bases outside the gene matches: 6. CDR3 nucleotide sequence: TGCGCCAGCAGCCCTGGGACAGCTCATCAGCCCCAGCATTTT. Translated: CASSPGTAHQPQHF. The variable domain in full, completed from reference TRBV5-1 and TRBJ1-5, reads KAGVTQTPRYLIKTRGQQVTLSCSPISGHRSVSWYQQTPGQGLQFLFEYFSETQRNKGNFPGRFSGRQFSNSRSEMNVSTLELGDSALYLCASSPGTAHQPQHFGDGTRLSIL.